Below, one T cell receptor beta chain is given with its context. Researchers extracted total RNA from unfractionated whole blood. The data were obtained in a study of human T cells and chemical hapten exposure. Study details: There were per-sample TCR yield variations, arising mainly from small pooled library volume differences.

CDR3 size: 15 residues. The V gene end was trimmed by 6 bases and the J gene end by 6 bases; junction bases not matched to a gene: 9. CDR1 and CDR2 (germline): ENHRY, SYGVKD. As the library was built, unique molecular identifiers were attached to individual cDNA molecules. A single record per CDR3 protein comes from TCRdb applying MiXCR to the reads. The data contain 100,000 to 150,000 distinct CDR3 sequences, around 9% of them singletons. The chain employs TRBV10-3 and TRBJ2-1, with 9 bases aligning to TRBD1. The sample taken for sequencing was whole blood. The receptor was derived from a human donor in good health. Some clones in this sample may be carry-over from other donors' samples. DNA for the CDR3: TGTGCCATCAGCGATGAGCGGGACAGGGTCAATGAGCAGTTCTTC. This encodes CAISDERDRVNEQFF.